The 26 T cell receptor beta chains below all came from one sample that was sequenced in a study of shared clonotypes between healthy human individuals. Measured with immunoSEQ multiplex PCR; TCRdb has only the in-frame clones, and not every one. The data hold over 2 million clones, with approximately 95% observed a single time. Sequencing used naive CD4+ T cells sorted from blood. Stated subset: CD45RA+ positively selected. These receptors were taken from a man between 18 and 29 years old in good health.

Points on this clone: The identical CDR3 is also encoded by other nucleotide sequences in the sample. The V and J genes are TRBV18 and TRBJ2-2; D remains ambiguous. The CDR3 consists of 12 residues. Germline V gene sequence: CDR1 KGHSH, CDR2 LQKENI. V was trimmed by 3 bases and J by 7 bases, leaving 6 bases between them. The CDR3 bases are TGTGCCAGCTCACCCCCCGTCGGGGAGCTGTTTTTT. This sequence encodes CASSPPVGELFF.

A single count supports this clone. The CDR3: CASTRTGLNNEQFF. CDR3 nucleotides: TGTGCCAGCACCCGGACAGGGTTGAACAATGAGCAGTTCTTC. This sequence joins TRBV25-1 and TRBJ2-1; 8 bases line up with TRBD1. The CDR3 is 14 amino acids. Germline V gives CDR1 MGHDK, CDR2 SYGVNS. With 7 bases clipped from V and 5 bases from J, the junction kept 7 bases outside the gene matches.

This chain uses TRBV10-3 with TRBJ2-2; D is uncertain. Germline V gene sequence: CDR1 ENHRY, CDR2 SYGVKD. The CDR3 runs 15 residues. V lost 0 bases and J 6 bases, leaving 11 bases between the germline ends. The CDR3 loop is CAISESEGNAGELFF. The CDR3 DNA sequence: TGTGCCATCAGTGAGTCCGAAGGCAACGCCGGGGAGCTGTTTTTT.

This chain uses TRBV5-1 with TRBJ2-3; the D is unclear. Trimming removed 2 bases from V and 0 bases from J, with 10 bases in between. The germline V gene encodes CDR1 SGHRS and CDR2 YFSETQ. The CDR3 is 15 amino acids. The CDR3 nucleotides read TGCGCCAGCAGCTTTAATCCAACTAGCACAGATACGCAGTATTTT. Protein: CASSFNPTSTDTQYF. Full variable domain (rest looked up from reference TRBV5-1 and TRBJ2-3): KAGVTQTPRYLIKTRGQQVTLSCSPISGHRSVSWYQQTPGQGLQFLFEYFSETQRNKGNFPGRFSGRQFSNSRSEMNVSTLELGDSALYLCASSFNPTSTDTQYFGPGTRLTVL.

This chain uses TRBV29-1 with TRBJ2-2; no reliable D call. The CDR3 has 13 amino acids. The germline V gene encodes CDR1 SQVTM and CDR2 ANQGSEA. Trimming took off 3 bases at V and 1 base at J, with 6 bases between the two ends. This chain's CDR3 is CSVDYQNTGELFF. In DNA, the CDR3 is TGCAGCGTTGATTATCAGAACACCGGGGAGCTGTTTTTT.

The V call is TRBV4-1, the J call TRBJ2-1, with a weak D call TRBD2 (5 bases). The CDR3 has 20 amino acids. The germline gives CDR1 MGHRA, CDR2 YSYEKL. Trimming took 1 base from V and 2 from J, leaving 24 bases between them. This CDR3 reads CASSQVDQSRNRGTYNEQFF. CDR3 nucleotides: TGCGCCAGCAGCCAAGTCGATCAAAGCAGAAACCGGGGAACCTACAATGAGCAGTTCTTC.

This clone was seen just once. The chain is built from TRBV4-3 and TRBJ2-1; TRBD1 matches at 9 bases. V lost 3 bases to trimming and J lost 6 bases; unmatched junction nucleotides: 9. CDR1 is LGHNA, CDR2 YSLEER, per germline. The CDR3 contains 16 residues. This CDR3 reads CASSQTGTGLPNEQFF. CDR3 nucleotide sequence: TGCGCCAGCAGCCAGACCGGGACAGGGCTCCCCAATGAGCAGTTCTTC.

J is TRBJ2-3 and V is TRBV19, with 8 nucleotides matching TRBD2. V gave up 8 bases and J gave up 2 bases; unmatched junction bases: 12. This CDR3 is built from 16 residues. The germline V gene has CDR1 LNHDA and CDR2 SQIVND (reference sequence). The CDR3 nucleotides are TGTGCCAGTTCTACCCCACTAGCGGACGTCACAGATACGCAGTATTTT. Translated: CASSTPLADVTDTQYF.

The gene calls are TRBV6-1 and TRBJ1-6; 8 bases agree with TRBD1. The length of the CDR3 is 12 residues. Trimming cost V 0 bases and J 19 bases; bases outside gene matches: 5. Germline assignment: CDR1 MNHNS and CDR2 SASEGT. The chain's CDR3 is CASSEAFRGPHF. In DNA form, the CDR3 reads TGTGCCAGCAGTGAAGCGTTCAGGGGGCCGCACTTT.

This chain connects TRBV6-1 to TRBJ2-5; 8 bases fit TRBD2. The V gene's germline CDR1 is MNHNS and CDR2 SASEGT. This CDR3 has 15 residues. The V segment lost 7 bases and the J segment 4 bases; nucleotides outside the gene matches: 11. The CDR3 nucleotides are TGTGCCAGCACCCCCCCCAGCGGGAGATCAGAGACCCAGTACTTC. Translating it yields CASTPPSGRSETQYF.

Remarks on this clone: Other DNA variants within this sample encode the same CDR3. The chain uses TRBV4-3 and TRBJ2-1; TRBD2 is a possible D gene (6 bases). The ends were cut back, 4 bases at V and 0 bases at J, with 13 bases in the middle. The CDR3 sequence is 16 residues long. CDR1 and CDR2 from the germline V gene are LGHNA and YSLEER. CDR3 DNA: TGCGCCAGCAGCCTGCGTGGTAGCGGCTCCTACAATGAGCAGTTCTTC. Amino acid sequence: CASSLRGSGSYNEQFF.

About this clone: Within the sample, other DNA sequences also encode this same CDR3. V gene TRBV18 combines with J gene TRBJ1-2; D may be TRBD1 (5 bases). The germline V and J ends were trimmed by 3 bases and 2 bases, with 7 bases remaining between them. This CDR3 has 13 amino acids. Germline CDR1 KGHSH, CDR2 LQKENI. CDR3 bases: TGTGCCAGCTCACCGGGGGACAACTATGGCTACACCTTC. It specifies CASSPGDNYGYTF.

The rearrangement links TRBV5-1 to TRBJ1-1, with D possibly matching TRBD1 (5 bases). V lost 1 base, J lost 1 base, and 17 bases lay in between. The CDR3 consists of 17 residues. Germline assignment: CDR1 SGHRS and CDR2 YFSETQ. CDR3 sequence (DNA): TGCGCCAGCAGCTTGTATGCTTTGAGGGGCGGGAACACTGAAGCTTTCTTT. Residues: CASSLYALRGGNTEAFF.

The rearrangement uses TRBV28 and TRBJ1-6; the D is unclear. V was shortened by 5 bases and J by 9 bases, with 17 bases between the two germline ends. Looked up from germline, CDR1 is MDHEN and CDR2 is SYDVKM. The CDR3 has 15 amino acids. CDR3 sequence: CASSPSFIAASPLHF. The CDR3 nucleotides are TGTGCCAGCAGTCCCTCTTTCATCGCTGCTTCACCCCTCCACTTT. The whole variable domain, filled in from reference TRBV28 and TRBJ1-6, reads DVKVTQSSRYLVKRTGEKVFLECVQDMDHENMFWYRQDPGLGLRLIYFSYDVKMKEKGDIPEGYSVSREKKERFSLILESASTNQTSMYLCASSPSFIAASPLHFGNGTRLTVT.

This clone was recorded only once. The chain carries TRBV27 and TRBJ2-7; TRBD2 matches 7 bases. The V and J ends lost 10 bases and 6 bases, in that order; junction bases with no gene match: 15. Germline CDR1 reads MNHEY; CDR2 reads SMNVEV (reference sequence). The CDR3 extends over 14 amino acids. The CDR3 nucleotides read TGTGCCACCAAACGCAACGACCGGACTAGCGAGCAGTACTTC. This sequence encodes CATKRNDRTSEQYF.

This chain uses TRBV2 with TRBJ1-4; no clear D. Germline values: CDR1 SNHLY, CDR2 FYNNEI. Trimming shortened V by 6 bases and J by 8 bases, and 13 bases separated the two germline ends. The CDR3 is 13 residues long. CDR3 nucleotide sequence: TGTGCCAGCAGCCCCCGGGGAGGGGAAAAACTGTTTTTT. Translating gives CASSPRGGEKLFF.

This chain links TRBV5-1 with TRBJ2-7, with D possibly matching TRBD1 (6 bases). V lost 5 bases and J lost 3, with 33 bases in between. The CDR3 length is 20 residues. Germline CDR1 is SGHRS and CDR2 is YFSETQ. CDR3 sequence (DNA): TGCGCCAGCAGTTTCCTACCGCCCACGCAGGGGCCATTACCTGGCTACGAGCAGTACTTC. As protein: CASSFLPPTQGPLPGYEQYF.

With respect to this clone: The sample holds other DNA sequences that translate to the same CDR3. This sequence joins TRBV27 and TRBJ1-6; 7 bases map to TRBD1. Unmatched junction bases numbered 9, after V lost 6 bases and J lost 10 bases. CDR3 length: 14 amino acids. CDR1 is MNHEY and CDR2 is SMNVEV in the germline V gene (reference sequence). As DNA, the CDR3 is TGTGCCAGCAGCCTTGACAGGGAAGGGTCACCCCTCCACTTT. Protein product: CASSLDREGSPLHF.

This chain joins TRBV2 and TRBJ2-7; 7 nucleotides match TRBD1. The V and J ends lost 6 bases and 3 bases, in that order; junction bases with no gene match: 8. From germline, CDR1 is SNHLY and CDR2 FYNNEI. The CDR3 runs to 14 residues. CDR3: CASSREQGFYEQYF. DNA for the CDR3: TGTGCCAGCAGCAGGGAACAGGGGTTCTACGAGCAGTACTTC.

The V call is TRBV10-3, the J call TRBJ2-1; the D call may be TRBD1 or TRBD2 (6 bases each). This CDR3 has 14 residues. Germline CDR1 is ENHRY and CDR2 is SYGVKD. With 2 bases removed from V and 5 bases from J, the gap between germline ends came to 10 bases. The CDR3 region has the DNA TGTGCCATCAGTGAGCGGGGGACAAACAATGAGCAGTTCTTC. It codes for CAISERGTNNEQFF.

This clone was detected a few times. This chain uses TRBV5-1 with TRBJ1-2; D unclear. CDR1 is SGHRS and CDR2 is YFSETQ in the germline V gene. Trimming cost V 4 bases and J 4 bases, with 8 bases left between them. This CDR3 comprises 12 residues. The CDR3 loop reads CASSMDLYGYTF. Written as DNA, the CDR3 is TGCGCCAGCAGCATGGACCTCTATGGCTACACCTTC.

This sequence joins TRBV2 and TRBJ2-6; 7 bases are a match to TRBD1. J gave up 2 bases and V 5 bases, and 6 bases lay outside the gene matches. The CDR3 is 16 amino acids. CDR1 is SNHLY and CDR2 is FYNNEI in the germline V gene. Here the CDR3 reads CASSSRTGPGANVLTF. For the CDR3, the DNA is TGTGCCAGCAGTAGTAGGACAGGCCCTGGGGCCAACGTCCTGACTTTC. The complete variable domain, with remaining parts taken from reference TRBV2 and TRBJ2-6, reads EPEVTQTPSHQVTQMGQEVILRCVPISNHLYFYWYRQILGQKVEFLVSFYNNEISEKSEIFDDQFSVERPDGSNFTLKIRSTKLEDSAMYFCASSSRTGPGANVLTFGAGSRLTVL.

The chain joins TRBV9 to TRBJ2-4, with 9 positions matching TRBD2. This CDR3 is 15 amino acids long. Germline V gene sequence: CDR1 SGDLS, CDR2 YYNGEE. After removal of 3 bases from V and 4 bases from J, the junction contained 5 bases not matched to a gene. Here the CDR3 DNA reads TGTGCCAGCAGCGATAGCGGGGGAGGGAAAAACATTCAGTACTTC. It encodes CASSDSGGGKNIQYF.

The sample holds one count of this clone. Here the CDR3 DNA reads TGTGCCAGCAGCTTTATTACAGGGAATAGCAATCAGCCCCAGCATTTT. It encodes CASSFITGNSNQPQHF. V and J are TRBV7-9 and TRBJ1-5; possible D gene TRBD1, 6 bases. The CDR3 sequence is 16 residues long. Germline V lookup: CDR1 SEHNR, CDR2 FQNEAQ (reference sequence). Trimming stripped 3 bases from V and 0 bases from J, with 12 bases between.

This clone appeared a single time. This CDR3 is also generated by other DNA sequences in the sample. The chain couples TRBV19 to TRBJ1-5; D is perhaps TRBD1 (5 bases). This CDR3 spans 15 amino acids. V was cut by 0 bases and J by 2 bases, with 8 bases left in between. CDR1 and CDR2 (germline): LNHDA, SQIVND (reference sequence). The CDR3 reads CASSIDWGGNQPQHF. CDR3 nucleotide sequence: TGTGCCAGTAGTATAGACTGGGGGGGCAATCAGCCCCAGCATTTT.

The chain uses TRBV19 and TRBJ1-3; D remains unclear. Germline-derived CDR1 and CDR2 are LNHDA and SQIVND (reference sequence). Trimming cost V 6 bases and J 0 bases, with 12 bases left between them. The length of the CDR3 is 15 residues. The CDR3 region is CASSIQQSSGNTIYF. The DNA for the CDR3 is TGTGCCAGTAGCATACAGCAGAGCTCTGGAAACACCATATATTTT. The full variable domain, its missing parts supplied by reference TRBV19 and TRBJ1-3, is DGGITQSPKYLFRKEGQNVTLSCEQNLNHDAMYWYRQDPGQGLRLIYYSQIVNDFQKGDIAEGYSVSREKKESFPLTVTSAQKNPTAFYLCASSIQQSSGNTIYFGEGSWLTVV.